Listed below are T cell receptor beta chains from one sample, sequenced in a study of blood T cell repertoires in COVID-19. This table comes from immunoSEQ multiplex PCR, and its TCRdb copy is limited to in-frame clones, with some not included. The data contain around 270,000 clones, roughly 84% of them seen just once; the ten biggest clones take up less than 2%. Sequenced input: peripheral blood. The source of these receptors is a woman aged 40 to 55 who had recovered from COVID-19. The CDR3 runs from the conserved cysteine through the conserved F or W. D genes are given only for firm matches. Clone size appears in some rows only: once, few, many, or a class for an expanded clone.

J	D	V	size	DNA	CDR3
TRBJ1-5	TRBD1	TRBV2	many	TGTGCCAGCAGGGGACAGAGCAATCAGCCCCAGCATTTT	CASRGQSNQPQHF
TRBJ2-3	NA	TRBV6-4	NA	TGTGCCAGCAGTTCCGGGACACTTAGCACAGATACGCAGTATTTT	CASSSGTLSTDTQYF
TRBJ1-4	TRBD1	TRBV5-1	NA	TGCGCCAGCAGCTTGGGGGACAGGGGTGCTAATGAAAAACTGTTTTTT	CASSLGDRGANEKLFF
TRBJ1-1	NA	TRBV3-1/TRBV3-2	NA	TGTGCCAGCAGCTTGAGGTCGGGGGGTACTGAAGCTTTCTTT	CASSLRSGGTEAFF
TRBJ2-5	TRBD1	TRBV11-1	NA	TGTGCCAGCAGCCTGGACAGGGAAGAGACCCAGTACTTC	CASSLDREETQYF
TRBJ1-5	NA	TRBV7-5	once	TGTGTCAGAAGTCGCAACGTCTATAGCAATCAGCCCCAGCATTTT	CVRSRNVYSNQPQHF
TRBJ1-5	TRBD1	TRBV19	NA	TGTGCCAGTAGTATACCGACAGGGAGGCAGCCCCAGCATTTT	CASSIPTGRQPQHF
TRBJ1-2	TRBD1	TRBV6-5	NA	TGTGCCAGCAGTTACCTCGGGACAGGGCGGCAAGGCTACACCTTC	CASSYLGTGRQGYTF
TRBJ1-5	NA	TRBV19	NA	TGTGCCAGTAGTCTGGCGGGGTCCAATCAGCCCCAGCATTTT	CASSLAGSNQPQHF
TRBJ1-5	NA	TRBV6-5	NA	TGTGCCAGCACTACCCGACAGGATAGCAATCAGCCCCAGCATTTT	CASTTRQDSNQPQHF
TRBJ2-1	TRBD2	TRBV6-5	once	TGTGCCAGCAGGCGCACTAGCGGGGGATACAATGAGCAGTTCTTC	CASRRTSGGYNEQFF
TRBJ2-6	NA	TRBV7-9	NA	TGTGCCAGCAGCTCGGGGTCCCAGAAGAGGTCTGGGGCCAACGTCCTGACTTTC	CASSSGSQKRSGANVLTF
TRBJ2-1	NA	TRBV7-9	NA	TGTGCCAGCAGCTTTCCTTACAATGAGCAGTTCTTC	CASSFPYNEQFF
TRBJ1-3	NA	TRBV7-9	few	TGTGCCAGCAGCTTATCAGGGGCTGGAAACACCATATATTTT	CASSLSGAGNTIYF
TRBJ2-7	NA	TRBV5-4	NA	TGTGCCAGCAGCTTGGCCGGGATTTCCCACGAGCAGTACTTC	CASSLAGISHEQYF
TRBJ1-1	NA	TRBV7-9	few	TGTGCCAGCAGCCGATCGGGGGGGATCTACACTGAAGCTTTCTTT	CASSRSGGIYTEAFF
TRBJ2-7	NA	TRBV10-3	NA	TGTGCCATCAGTGAGCGGAGCGACTACGAGCAGTACTTC	CAISERSDYEQYF
TRBJ2-7	NA	TRBV6-1	once	TGTGCCAGCAGTGAGGGCGGGTACGAGCAGTACTTC	CASSEGGYEQYF
TRBJ2-1	TRBD2	TRBV5-1	NA	TGCGCCAGCAGCTCTAGAAGCGGGGGGTCCTACAATGAGCAGTTCTTC	CASSSRSGGSYNEQFF
TRBJ1-2	NA	TRBV14	NA	TGTGCCAGCAGCTTCCGGGTCGACTATGGCTACACCTTC	CASSFRVDYGYTF
TRBJ1-2	TRBD1	TRBV3-1/TRBV3-2	NA	TGTGCCAGCAGCCAAGAGGGACAGGGGGCCTATGGCTACACCTTC	CASSQEGQGAYGYTF
TRBJ2-3	TRBD2	TRBV5-1	once	TGCGCCAGCAGTGTAGCGGGGGGCACAGATACGCAGTATTTT	CASSVAGGTDTQYF
TRBJ1-1	TRBD1	TRBV7-6	NA	TGTGCCAGCAGCTTAAACAGGGGGGTTGAAGCTTTCTTT	CASSLNRGVEAFF
TRBJ1-1	TRBD1	TRBV10-3	few	TGTGCCATCTCTTTAGCTGACAGGGGAGCTTTTGAAGCTTTCTTT	CAISLADRGAFEAFF
TRBJ2-3	TRBD2	TRBV19	NA	TGTGCCACTAAAACTAGCGGGGGGGCCGATACGCAGTATTTT	CATKTSGGADTQYF
TRBJ2-3	NA	TRBV20-1	NA	TGCAGTGCTAGTATGTATCCAGATACGCAGTATTTT	CSASMYPDTQYF
TRBJ1-6	TRBD1	TRBV5-1	NA	TGCGCCAGCAGTCTAGGACAGGGGACTAATTCACCCCTCCACTTT	CASSLGQGTNSPLHF
TRBJ2-2	TRBD1	TRBV28	NA	TGTGCCAGCAGTTCCCGGGAAGGGGGCGTTACCGGGGAGCTGTTTTTT	CASSSREGGVTGELFF
TRBJ1-1	TRBD1	TRBV2	few	TGTGCCAGCACTGGACAGGGGGCTTCTAGTAACACTGAAGCTTTCTTT	CASTGQGASSNTEAFF
TRBJ1-3	NA	TRBV6-5	NA	TGTGCCAGCAGGCAGGTCTCTGGAAACACCATATATTTT	CASRQVSGNTIYF
TRBJ1-1	TRBD1	TRBV28	NA	TGTGCCAGTCTAAGGACAGGGGGGACTGAAGCTTTCTTT	CASLRTGGTEAFF